The 20 T cell receptor beta chains reported below all come from one sample, sequenced in a study of PD-1 blockade in mismatch repair-deficient tumors. TCRdb keeps only in-frame clones here, not all; method: immunoSEQ multiplex PCR. The repertoire includes about 51,000 clones, around 85% of them detected once, and roughly 8% sits in the top ten. This specimen was peripheral blood, taken approximately 20 weeks after starting pembrolizumab. Source of these receptors: an adult with mismatch repair-deficient cancer.

The V call is TRBV30, the J call TRBJ2-2, with TRBD2 identical over 8 bases. CDR1 is GTSNPN and CDR2 is SVGIG in the germline V gene (reference sequence). This CDR3 is built from 14 residues. Trimming at V came to 3 bases and at J to 4 bases, leaving 4 bases not matched to a gene. The CDR3 is CAWRAGVGTGELFF. The CDR3 nucleotides are TGTGCCTGGAGAGCGGGAGTGGGCACCGGGGAGCTGTTTTTT.

CDR3 DNA: TGTGTCTCGGGCCGCACCCTAACTAATGAAAAACTGTTTTTT. The encoded protein is CVSGRTLTNEKLFF. This chain links TRBV30 with TRBJ1-4; D call uncertain. Germline lookup yields CDR1 GTSNPN and CDR2 SVGIG (reference sequence). The CDR3 is 14 amino acids.

This chain links TRBV9 with TRBJ2-3; TRBD1 is a possible D gene (6 bases). The length of the CDR3 is 16 residues. Germline CDR1 SGDLS, CDR2 YYNGEE. With 4 bases removed from V and 1 base from J, the gap between germline ends came to 16 bases. This CDR3 reads CASSQGLRQGTDTQYF. CDR3 nucleotide sequence: TGTGCCAGCAGCCAGGGGCTGCGGCAGGGCACAGATACGCAGTATTTT.

This clone was observed a handful of times. The chain uses TRBV28 and TRBJ1-1; no firm D call. This CDR3 contains 12 residues. Trimming pared 6 bases from V and 6 bases from J, leaving 11 bases between. From germline, CDR1 is MDHEN and CDR2 SYDVKM. The CDR3 protein is CASRQINSEAFF. The CDR3 nucleotides read TGTGCCAGCAGACAAATCAATTCTGAAGCTTTCTTT.

The CDR3 DNA sequence: TGTGCCATCAAGTGGCAGAACACAGATACGCAGTATTTT. This encodes CAIKWQNTDTQYF. The chain uses TRBV10-3 and TRBJ2-3; unclear D gene. This CDR3 is 13 amino acids long. V gave up 7 bases and J gave up 2 bases, with 10 bases separating them. Germline V gives CDR1 ENHRY, CDR2 SYGVKD.

J is TRBJ1-1 and V is TRBV9; a possible D gene is TRBD1 (6 bases). The germline V and J ends were trimmed by 3 bases and 5 bases, with 17 bases remaining between them. CDR1 SGDLS and CDR2 YYNGEE come from the germline V gene. This CDR3 is built from 15 residues. CDR3: CASSDGGGSGTEAFF. DNA for the CDR3: TGTGCCAGCAGCGACGGAGGGGGGTCGGGGACTGAAGCTTTCTTT.

The V call is TRBV6-1, the J call TRBJ1-3; D ambiguous. Looked up from germline, CDR1 is MNHNS and CDR2 is SASEGT. This CDR3 region has 12 residues. V was trimmed by 6 bases and J by 3 bases, leaving 6 bases between them. For the CDR3, the DNA is TGTGCCAGCAGGACTTATGGAAACACCATATATTTT. Amino acid sequence: CASRTYGNTIYF.

This chain links TRBV5-4 with TRBJ2-7; 9 bases line up with TRBD2. This CDR3 region has 15 residues. V was pared by 5 bases and J by 6 bases, with 12 bases of the junction left unmatched. The germline CDR1 and CDR2 sequences are SGHNT and YYREEE (reference sequence). The CDR3 sequence is CASSYEPTSGGEQYF. DNA of the CDR3: TGTGCCAGCAGTTACGAACCGACTAGCGGCGGCGAGCAGTACTTC.

V is TRBV20-1 and J is TRBJ1-1; D possibly corresponds to TRBD1 (6 bases). Germline V lookup: CDR1 DFQATT, CDR2 SNEGSKA (reference sequence). The CDR3 is 11 residues long. For the CDR3, the DNA is TGCAGCCCCGGGGGGGCGGCTGAAGCTTTCTTT. It yields the protein CSPGGAAEAFF.

The rearrangement joins TRBV6-1 to TRBJ2-7; D unclear. Germline CDR1 reads MNHNS; CDR2 reads SASEGT. Trimming left V 3 bases short and J 4 bases short, with 4 bases between. The CDR3 sequence is 11 residues long. In DNA, the CDR3 is TGTGCCAGCAGTGATAATTACGAGCAGTACTTC. It translates to CASSDNYEQYF.

The V and J genes are TRBV19 and TRBJ1-1; maybe TRBD1 (5 bases). The CDR3 length is 15 residues. Germline loops: CDR1 LNHDA, CDR2 SQIVND (reference sequence). V lost 5 bases and J 1 base, leaving 14 bases between the germline ends. CDR3 in amino acids: CASSSSGRGNTEAFF. The CDR3 nucleotides are TGTGCCAGTAGTTCCTCGGGACGTGGGAACACTGAAGCTTTCTTT.

The chain carries TRBV7-2 and TRBJ1-5; D perhaps matches TRBD1 (5 bases). Germline V CDR1 and CDR2: SGHTA, FQGNSA. Trimming shortened V by 4 bases and J by 3 bases, and 13 bases separated the two germline ends. This CDR3 has 15 residues. This chain's CDR3 is CASSSGEVVNQPQHF. The CDR3 DNA follows: TGTGCCAGCAGCTCGGGGGAGGTGGTCAATCAGCCCCAGCATTTT.

A word on this clone: At one end, the junction sequence differs from germline, possibly due to a read error. This rearrangement joins TRBV10-3 to TRBJ1-5; 7 bases align to TRBD1. CDR1 is ENHRY and CDR2 is SYGVKD in the germline V gene. This CDR3 comprises 16 residues. CDR3 residues: CASSYVLRRGHQPQHF. CDR3 nucleotide sequence: TGTGCCAGCAGTTACGTGCTTCGGAGGGGGCATCAGCCCCAGCATTTT.

This clone has more than one count but fewer than ten. The chain recombines TRBV7-2 with TRBJ1-5; 7 bases match TRBD1. Germline V gives CDR1 SGHTA, CDR2 FQGNSA. This CDR3 comprises 18 residues. The trim removed 1 base at V and 1 base at J, leaving 10 bases unmatched. CDR3: CASSLVGQGVGSNQPQHF. Written as DNA, the CDR3 is TGTGCCAGCAGCTTAGTCGGCCAGGGGGTAGGGAGCAATCAGCCCCAGCATTTT.

This clone was found once. The chain carries TRBV7-2 and TRBJ1-1; D not resolved. V was shortened by 3 bases and J by 3 bases, with 11 bases between the two germline ends. CDR1 SGHTA and CDR2 FQGNSA come from the germline V gene. This CDR3 is 14 amino acids long. As DNA, the CDR3 is TGTGCCAGCAGCTTCTACGAGGGATACACTGAAGCTTTCTTT. It encodes CASSFYEGYTEAFF. Full variable domain (missing parts from reference TRBV7-2 and TRBJ1-1): GAGVSQSPSNKVTEKGKDVELRCDPISGHTALYWYRQSLGQGLEFLIYFQGNSAPDKSGLPSDRFSAERTGGSVSTLTIQRTQQEDSAVYLCASSFYEGYTEAFFGQGTRLTVV.

V is TRBV7-9 and J is TRBJ2-1; no definite D call. Germline CDR1 is SEHNR and CDR2 is FQNEAQ (reference sequence). The CDR3 spans 13 residues. V lost 1 base, J lost 15 bases, and 16 bases lay in between. CDR3 protein: CASSLDSGFGLFF. The CDR3 nucleotides are TGTGCCAGCAGCTTAGACTCGGGCTTTGGTCTGTTCTTC.

The chain carries TRBV19 and TRBJ1-1; D may be TRBD1 (5 bases). Per the germline V gene, CDR1 is LNHDA and CDR2 is SQIVND (reference sequence). The germline V and J ends were trimmed by 4 bases and 1 base, with 10 bases remaining between them. The length of the CDR3 is 14 residues. Written as DNA, the CDR3 is TGTGCCAGTAGTACCGGGGGGAGGAACACTGAAGCTTTCTTT. Translated: CASSTGGRNTEAFF.

This rearrangement joins TRBV14 to TRBJ2-7; D may correspond to TRBD1 or TRBD2 (5 bases each). V was trimmed by 4 bases and J by 3 bases, leaving 16 bases between them. The CDR3 extends over 15 amino acids. In germline, CDR1 is SGHDN, CDR2 FVKESK. The DNA of the CDR3 is TGTGCCAGCAGCCTGGGACCCCGATCGGGCTACGAGCAGTACTTC. It yields the protein CASSLGPRSGYEQYF.

The genes are TRBV11-3 and TRBJ2-3, with a possible D match to TRBD2 (5 bases). CDR3 length equals 17 residues. Germline CDR1 SGHNT, CDR2 YENEEA. The germline V and J ends were trimmed by 1 base and 6 bases, with 20 bases remaining between them. CDR3 residues: CASSLAARGLVTDTQYF. DNA of the CDR3: TGTGCCAGCAGCTTAGCTGCTCGTGGACTCGTGACGGATACGCAGTATTTT.

J is TRBJ1-2 and V is TRBV18; unclear D gene. Deletions cut 3 bases from V and 0 bases from J, with 8 bases between. The V gene's germline CDR1 is KGHSH and CDR2 LQKENI. CDR3 length: 14 amino acids. CDR3 DNA sequence: TGTGCCAGCTCACCTAGTCGGTCTAACTATGGCTACACCTTC. The encoded protein is CASSPSRSNYGYTF.